The subject of this entry is one T cell receptor beta chain. The antigen remains undetermined. These data are taken from a study of blood T cells in healthy people across ages. Whole-study findings and limits: In the absence of known donor CMV status, changes in expanded clonotypes were possibly confounded.

The CDR3 runs 15 residues. CDR1 is SGHRS and CDR2 is YFSETQ in the germline V gene. The V and J ends lost 1 base and 4 bases, in that order; junction bases with no gene match: 6. Combining a sample-barcoded 5' primer with a J-beta primer mix, a second PCR ran for 7 to 11 cycles. TCRdb analysed the 5' RACE reads with MiXCR anew, one entry per CDR3 protein. The sample contains fewer than 600,000 distinct CDR3 sequences, roughly a quarter of which appear only once. A further study also used this sample, focusing on T cells of mothers and their children.

This TCR was sampled from a boy aged 2-15 years in good health. The genes are TRBV5-1 and TRBJ2-3; 7 bases line up with TRBD1. The material sequenced was blood. The CDR3 reads CASSLWQGDSDTQYF. The CDR3 DNA reads TGCGCCAGCAGCTTGTGGCAGGGGGATTCAGATACGCAGTATTTT.